This is a list of T cell receptor beta chains from one sample in a study of PD-L1 blockade in urothelial cancer. Clones were sequenced by immunoSEQ multiplex PCR, and TCRdb holds only the in-frame ones, with some missing. The sample lists around 56,000 clones, about 86% occurring once. The sample consisted of PBMCs, taken around atezolizumab (anti-PD-L1) treatment. The receptors were sampled from a man aged 50 to 59 with urothelial cancer. The CDR3 runs from the conserved cysteine through the conserved F or W. A D gene is named only where the DNA matches it firmly. Rows give clone size only sometimes, using once, few, many, or a class for an expanded clone.

clone size | J gene | V gene | D gene | CDR3 protein | CDR3 DNA
. | TRBJ1-1 | TRBV2 | TRBD1 | CASRRIQGDYTEAFF | TGTGCCAGCAGACGCATACAGGGGGATTACACTGAAGCTTTCTTT
once | TRBJ2-7 | TRBV5-5 | . | CASRRTVHNSYEQYF | TGTGCCAGCAGAAGGACAGTCCACAACTCCTACGAGCAGTACTTC
. | TRBJ2-1 | TRBV7-3 | TRBD1 | CASSPDRLNEQFF | TGTGCCAGCAGCCCGGACAGGCTTAATGAGCAGTTCTTC
. | TRBJ2-3 | TRBV7-9 | TRBD2 | CASSTRTSGSLGDTQYF | TGTGCCAGCAGCACTCGGACTAGCGGGAGTTTAGGAGATACGCAGTATTTT
. | TRBJ1-1 | TRBV5-1 | . | CASTEGGITEAFF | TGCGCCAGCACGGAGGGAGGGATCACTGAAGCTTTCTTT
. | TRBJ1-5 | TRBV19 | TRBD1 | CASSISGQGIGNQPQHF | TGTGCCAGTAGTATAAGTGGACAGGGGATCGGCAATCAGCCCCAGCATTTT
once | TRBJ2-4 | TRBV6-6 | . | CASSYSGRGLPNIQYF | TGTGCCAGCAGTTACTCTGGCAGGGGCCTCCCAAACATTCAGTACTTC
. | TRBJ2-7 | TRBV18 | . | CASSPPAQGPYEQYF | TGTGCCAGCTCACCACCCGCTCAGGGCCCCTACGAGCAGTACTTC
. | TRBJ1-1 | TRBV5-1 | . | CASSLGRQAWTEAFF | TGCGCCAGCAGCTTGGGGCGACAGGCCTGGACTGAAGCTTTCTTT
. | TRBJ1-5 | TRBV28 | TRBD1 | CASRQGIGNQPQHF | TGTGCCAGTAGACAGGGGATTGGCAATCAGCCCCAGCATTTT
. | TRBJ2-1 | TRBV2 | TRBD2 | CASSGLAGGRDNEQFF | TGTGCCAGCAGTGGATTAGCGGGAGGAAGGGACAATGAGCAGTTCTTC
. | TRBJ1-6 | TRBV10-1 | . | CASSVLNQVALNSPLHF | TGCGCCAGCAGTGTCCTCAATCAAGTGGCCCTTAATTCACCCCTCCACTTT
. | TRBJ1-6 | TRBV6-1 | . | CASSEVKGGAYNSPLHF | TGTGCCAGCAGTGAAGTCAAGGGGGGGGCTTATAATTCACCCCTCCACTTT
. | TRBJ1-2 | TRBV7-9 | . | CASSPDSRVGYTF | TGTGCCAGCAGCCCCGATAGCAGGGTTGGCTACACCTTC
. | TRBJ1-1 | TRBV6-6 | TRBD1 | CASRQKQGAIAEAFF | TGTGCCAGCAGGCAGAAACAGGGGGCGATAGCTGAAGCTTTCTTT
. | TRBJ2-2 | TRBV5-1 | TRBD2 | CASSGTSGTNTGELFF | TGCGCCAGCAGCGGGACTAGCGGGACGAACACCGGGGAGCTGTTTTTT
few | TRBJ1-1 | TRBV28 | . | CASSLATTMNTEAFF | TGTGCCAGCAGTTTAGCGACAACAATGAACACTGAAGCTTTCTTT
. | TRBJ1-2 | TRBV11-2 | TRBD1 | CASSRQGYDGYTF | TGTGCCAGCAGTCGACAGGGATACGATGGCTACACCTTC
. | TRBJ2-2 | TRBV11-3 | . | CASSSQATGELFF | TGTGCCAGCAGCTCACAGGCCACCGGGGAGCTGTTTTTT
few | TRBJ2-3 | TRBV7-3 | . | CASSAGSGMTDTQYF | TGTGCCAGCAGCGCAGGATCCGGCATGACAGATACGCAGTATTTT
. | TRBJ2-7 | TRBV5-1 | TRBD2 | CASSRTSGSPTYEQYF | TGCGCCAGCAGCAGAACTAGCGGGAGCCCCACCTACGAGCAGTACTTC
. | TRBJ1-4 | TRBV6-1 | . | CASRQGNEKLFF | TGTGCCAGCAGGCAGGGTAATGAAAAACTGTTTTTT
. | TRBJ1-4 | TRBV28 | . | CASSLGGTTNEKLFF | TGTGCCAGCAGTTTAGGTGGCACAACTAATGAAAAACTGTTTTTT
. | TRBJ2-2 | TRBV9 | TRBD1 | CASSSRDRSTGELFF | TGTGCCAGCAGCAGCCGGGACAGGAGCACCGGGGAGCTGTTTTTT
. | TRBJ2-1 | TRBV5-1 | TRBD2 | CASSSRGGGGEIVNEQFF | TGCGCCAGCAGCTCCCGCGGGGGGGGTGGCGAGATCGTCAATGAGCAGTTCTTC
once | TRBJ2-1 | TRBV29-1 | . | CSVDQGFSYNEQFF | TGCAGCGTTGATCAGGGTTTCTCCTACAATGAGCAGTTCTTC
few | TRBJ1-4 | TRBV29-1 | . | CSVRSATNEKLFF | TGCAGCGTACGATCGGCAACTAATGAAAAACTGTTTTTT
. | TRBJ2-7 | TRBV5-4 | . | CASSLRGAYEQYF | TGTGCCAGCAGCTTGAGGGGCGCCTACGAGCAGTACTTC
. | TRBJ2-6 | TRBV29-1 | TRBD1 | CSVWTGNSGANVLTF | TGCAGCGTTTGGACAGGAAACTCTGGGGCCAACGTCCTGACTTTC
. | TRBJ2-7 | TRBV28 | TRBD1 | CASSSQGQGGEQYF | TGTGCCAGCAGTTCTCAAGGACAGGGTGGCGAGCAGTACTTC
once | TRBJ1-4 | TRBV5-4 | TRBD1 | CASSYRDRAEKLFF | TGTGCCAGCAGCTACCGGGACAGAGCTGAAAAACTGTTTTTT
. | TRBJ1-1 | TRBV6-6 | TRBD1 | CASSAGQGNRNTEAFF | TGTGCCAGCAGTGCGGGACAGGGCAATCGAAACACTGAAGCTTTCTTT
. | TRBJ2-3 | TRBV5-1 | TRBD1 | CASSVGRGQGGADTQYF | TGCGCCAGCAGCGTTGGGCGGGGACAGGGAGGCGCAGATACGCAGTATTTT
. | TRBJ2-3 | TRBV30 | . | CAWSDQTDTQYF | TGTGCCTGGAGTGACCAGACAGATACGCAGTATTTT
. | TRBJ2-7 | TRBV13 | TRBD2 | CASSLDLAGTYEQYF | TGTGCCAGCAGCTTAGATCTAGCGGGAACCTACGAGCAGTACTTC
. | TRBJ2-3 | TRBV7-2 | . | CASSLGHHSTDTQYF | TGTGCCAGCAGCTTAGGGCATCACAGCACAGATACGCAGTATTTT
. | TRBJ2-7 | TRBV19 | TRBD2 | CASSIGLLADLYEQYF | TGTGCCAGTAGTATAGGCCTCCTAGCGGACCTCTACGAGCAGTACTTC